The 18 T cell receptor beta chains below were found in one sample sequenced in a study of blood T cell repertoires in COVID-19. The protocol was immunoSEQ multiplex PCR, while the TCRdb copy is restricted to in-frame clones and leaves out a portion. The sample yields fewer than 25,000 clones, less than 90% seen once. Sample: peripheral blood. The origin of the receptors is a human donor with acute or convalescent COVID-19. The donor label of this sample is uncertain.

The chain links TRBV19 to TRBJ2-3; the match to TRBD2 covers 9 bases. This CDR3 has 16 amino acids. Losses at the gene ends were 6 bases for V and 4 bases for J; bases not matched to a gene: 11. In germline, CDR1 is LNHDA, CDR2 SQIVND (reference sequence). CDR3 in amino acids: CASRYPGSGGPDTQYF. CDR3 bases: TGTGCCAGTAGATACCCGGGTAGCGGGGGCCCAGATACGCAGTATTTT.

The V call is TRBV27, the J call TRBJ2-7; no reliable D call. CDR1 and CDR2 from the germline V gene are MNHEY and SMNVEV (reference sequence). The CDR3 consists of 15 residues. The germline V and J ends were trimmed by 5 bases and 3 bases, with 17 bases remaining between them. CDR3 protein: CASSPEIAAVYEQYF. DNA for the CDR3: TGTGCCAGCAGTCCAGAGATCGCGGCGGTCTACGAGCAGTACTTC.

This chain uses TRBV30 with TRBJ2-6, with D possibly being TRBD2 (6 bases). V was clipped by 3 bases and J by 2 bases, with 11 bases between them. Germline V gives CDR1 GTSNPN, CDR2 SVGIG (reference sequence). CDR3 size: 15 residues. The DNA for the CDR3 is TGTGCCTGGAGCCGCGAGCGGGCTGGGGCCAACGTCCTGACTTTC. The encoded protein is CAWSRERAGANVLTF.

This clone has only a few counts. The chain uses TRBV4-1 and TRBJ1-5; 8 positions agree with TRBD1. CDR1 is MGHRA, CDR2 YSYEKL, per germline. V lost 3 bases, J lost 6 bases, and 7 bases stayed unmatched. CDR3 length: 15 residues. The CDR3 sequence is CASSHPGGLGQPQHF. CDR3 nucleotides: TGCGCCAGCAGCCACCCAGGGGGCCTGGGTCAGCCCCAGCATTTT.

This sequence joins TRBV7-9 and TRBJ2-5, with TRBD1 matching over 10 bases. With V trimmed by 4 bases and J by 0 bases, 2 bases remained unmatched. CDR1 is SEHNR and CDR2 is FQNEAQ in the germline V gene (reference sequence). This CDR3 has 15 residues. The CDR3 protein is CASSWTGGHQETQYF. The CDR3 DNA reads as TGTGCCAGCAGCTGGACAGGGGGTCACCAAGAGACCCAGTACTTC.

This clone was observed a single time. The DNA of the CDR3 is TGCGCCAGCAGCGTGGCCGGGGGCGAGCAGTACTTC. This gives the protein CASSVAGGEQYF. The chain is built from TRBV10-2 and TRBJ2-7; D might be TRBD2 (6 bases). Trimming shortened V by 6 bases and J by 6 bases, and 12 bases separated the two germline ends. This CDR3 spans 12 amino acids. CDR1 is WSHSY, CDR2 SAAADI, per germline.

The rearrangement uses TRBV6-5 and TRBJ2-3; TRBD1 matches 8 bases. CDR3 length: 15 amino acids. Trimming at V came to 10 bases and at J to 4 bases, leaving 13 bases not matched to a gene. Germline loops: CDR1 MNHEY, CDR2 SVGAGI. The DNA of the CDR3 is TGTGCCACCCGGGATAGGACAGGGCGTGCAGATACGCAGTATTTT. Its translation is CATRDRTGRADTQYF.

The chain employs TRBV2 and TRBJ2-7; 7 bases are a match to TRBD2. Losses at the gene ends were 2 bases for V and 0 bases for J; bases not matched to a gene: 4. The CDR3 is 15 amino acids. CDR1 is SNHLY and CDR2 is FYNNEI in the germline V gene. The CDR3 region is CASSELGGYSYEQYF. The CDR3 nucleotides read TGTGCCAGCAGTGAACTGGGGGGGTACTCCTACGAGCAGTACTTC.

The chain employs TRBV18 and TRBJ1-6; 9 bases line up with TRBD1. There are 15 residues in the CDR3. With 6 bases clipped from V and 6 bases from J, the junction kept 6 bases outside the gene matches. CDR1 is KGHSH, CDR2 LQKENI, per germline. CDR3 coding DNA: TGTGCCAGCTCTTCGGGACAGGGTACTAATTCACCCCTCCACTTT. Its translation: CASSSGQGTNSPLHF.

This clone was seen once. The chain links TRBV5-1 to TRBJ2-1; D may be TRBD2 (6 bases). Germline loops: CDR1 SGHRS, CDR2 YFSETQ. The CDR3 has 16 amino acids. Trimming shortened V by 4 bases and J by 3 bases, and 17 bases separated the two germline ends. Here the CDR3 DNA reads TGCGCCAGCAGCGGAGGTTCGGGAGATGTCTACAATGAGCAGTTCTTC. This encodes CASSGGSGDVYNEQFF. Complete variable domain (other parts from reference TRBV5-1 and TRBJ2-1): KAGVTQTPRYLIKTRGQQVTLSCSPISGHRSVSWYQQTPGQGLQFLFEYFSETQRNKGNFPGRFSGRQFSNSRSEMNVSTLELGDSALYLCASSGGSGDVYNEQFFGPGTRLTVL.

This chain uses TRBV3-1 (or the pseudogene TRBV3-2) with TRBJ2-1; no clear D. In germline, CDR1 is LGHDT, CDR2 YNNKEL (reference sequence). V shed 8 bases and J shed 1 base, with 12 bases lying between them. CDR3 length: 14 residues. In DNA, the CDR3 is TGTGCCAGCCTACCGACGGAGTCCTACAATGAGCAGTTCTTC. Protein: CASLPTESYNEQFF.

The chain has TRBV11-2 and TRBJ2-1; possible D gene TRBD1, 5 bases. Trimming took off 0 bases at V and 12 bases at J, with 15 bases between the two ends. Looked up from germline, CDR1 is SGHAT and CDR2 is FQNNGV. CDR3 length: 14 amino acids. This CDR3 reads CASSLDATERVQFF. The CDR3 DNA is TGTGCCAGCAGCTTAGACGCGACAGAGCGAGTGCAGTTCTTC.

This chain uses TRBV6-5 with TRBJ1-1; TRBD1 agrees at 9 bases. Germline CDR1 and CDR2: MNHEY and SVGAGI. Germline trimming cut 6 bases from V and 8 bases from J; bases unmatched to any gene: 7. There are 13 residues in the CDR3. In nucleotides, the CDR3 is TGTGCCAGCAGCCTTGGGACAGGGTCGGAAGCTTTCTTT. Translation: CASSLGTGSEAFF.

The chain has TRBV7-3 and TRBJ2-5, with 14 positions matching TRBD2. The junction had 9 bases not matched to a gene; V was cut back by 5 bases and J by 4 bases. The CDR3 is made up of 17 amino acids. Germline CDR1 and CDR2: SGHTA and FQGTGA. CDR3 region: CASSPGTSGSWAETQYF. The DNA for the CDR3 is TGTGCCAGCAGCCCCGGGACTAGCGGGAGTTGGGCAGAGACCCAGTACTTC.

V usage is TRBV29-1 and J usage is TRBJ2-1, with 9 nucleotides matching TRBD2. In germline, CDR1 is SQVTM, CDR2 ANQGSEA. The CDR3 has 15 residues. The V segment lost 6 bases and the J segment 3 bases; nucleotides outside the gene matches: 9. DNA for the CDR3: TGCAGCGTAAAAACGGCTAGCGGGAACTACAATGAGCAGTTCTTC. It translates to CSVKTASGNYNEQFF.

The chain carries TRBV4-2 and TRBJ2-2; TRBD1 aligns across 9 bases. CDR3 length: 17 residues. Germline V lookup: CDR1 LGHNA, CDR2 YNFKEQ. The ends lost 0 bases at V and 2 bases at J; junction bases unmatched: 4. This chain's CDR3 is CASSQEPGQGNTGELFF. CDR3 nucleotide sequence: TGTGCCAGCAGCCAAGAGCCGGGACAGGGCAACACCGGGGAGCTGTTTTTT.

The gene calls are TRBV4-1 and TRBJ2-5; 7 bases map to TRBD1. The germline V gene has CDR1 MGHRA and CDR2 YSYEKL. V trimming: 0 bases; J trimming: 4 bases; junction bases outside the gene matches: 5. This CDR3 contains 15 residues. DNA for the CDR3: TGCGCCAGCAGCCAAGAGGGACAGAATCTAGAGACCCAGTACTTC. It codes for CASSQEGQNLETQYF.

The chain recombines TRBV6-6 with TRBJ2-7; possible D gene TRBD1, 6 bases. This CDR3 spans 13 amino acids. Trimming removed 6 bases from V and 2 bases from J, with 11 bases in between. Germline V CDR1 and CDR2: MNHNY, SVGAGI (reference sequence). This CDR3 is CASSPGTTYEQYF. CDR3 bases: TGTGCCAGCAGCCCCGGGACAACCTACGAGCAGTACTTC.